A single sample gave rise to the 11 T cell receptor beta chains below, sequenced in a study of CD4 and CD8 cells across lung adenocarcinoma regions. MiXCR, applied by TCRdb to the PCR reads, yields one record per CDR3 protein. Among approximately 3,500 distinct CDR3 sequences listed, 50% to 65% were seen once. The specimen sequenced was CD4+ T cells from the margin of a lung tumor. The receptors shown here come from a male donor with lung adenocarcinoma. The CD4 and CD8 labels of this study may be unreliable.

The J gene is TRBJ2-3, the V gene TRBV6-1, with 8 bases matching TRBD2. Germline V gives CDR1 MNHNS, CDR2 SASEGT. The CDR3 covers 16 residues. J lost 12 bases, V lost 6 bases, and 20 bases had no gene match. The DNA of the CDR3 is TGTGCCAGCAGGGGTCGGGGGGGCTCTGACCCAGAGACCCAGTATTTT. Encoded protein: CASRGRGGSDPETQYF.

This clonotype was seen only a few times. The V and J genes are TRBV6-1 and TRBJ2-1, with D unresolved. Per germline, CDR1 MNHNS and CDR2 SASEGT. This CDR3 spans 11 amino acids. Deletions cut 2 bases from V and 9 bases from J, with 5 bases between. The CDR3 region has the DNA TGTGCCAGCAGTGAATTTGGTGAGCAGTTCTTC. It is translated as CASSEFGEQFF.

By share, this clonotype counts as medium-sized (0.01 to 0.1%). This CDR3 reads CASRLDWLPNTGELFF. CDR3 DNA: TGTGCCAGCAGGCTGGACTGGCTACCGAACACCGGGGAGCTGTTTTTT. The chain couples TRBV27 to TRBJ2-2; D is perhaps TRBD2 (5 bases). This CDR3 contains 16 residues. The V gene's germline CDR1 is MNHEY and CDR2 SMNVEV (reference sequence). Trimming took 6 bases from V and 0 from J, leaving 14 bases between them.

This chain connects TRBV12-3 or TRBV12-4 to TRBJ2-1; either TRBD1 or TRBD2 may supply D (6 bases each). Trimming removed 3 bases at V and 4 bases at J, with 13 bases between. This CDR3 is built from 15 residues. The CDR3 region is CASSFGLRGYNEQFF. The CDR3 bases are TGTGCCAGCAGTTTTGGACTAAGGGGGTACAATGAGCAGTTCTTC.

The CDR3 reads CASSGFYNEQFF. CDR3 nucleotides: TGTGCCAGTAGCGGGTTTTACAATGAGCAGTTCTTC. The V and J genes are TRBV6-1 and TRBJ2-1, with 7 bases fitting TRBD2. This CDR3 region has 12 residues. Trimming took 9 bases from V and 4 from J; bases not matched to a gene: 3. Germline loops: CDR1 MNHNS, CDR2 SASEGT.

This clonotype is deemed large. The chain recombines TRBV6-1 with TRBJ2-1, with unresolved D. The V end lost 10 bases, the J end lost 0 bases, and 7 bases lay between the germline ends. The CDR3 runs 12 residues. Germline values: CDR1 MNHNS, CDR2 SASEGT. This CDR3 is CATHSSYNEQFF. Written as DNA, the CDR3 is TGTGCCACCCACAGCTCCTACAATGAGCAGTTCTTC.

The chain employs TRBV6-5 and TRBJ2-5, with a weak D call TRBD2 (6 bases). V lost 4 bases and J lost 5, with 17 bases in between. Germline V CDR1 and CDR2: MNHEY, SVGAGI. CDR3 size: 15 residues. CDR3 coding DNA: TGTGCCAGCAGTTTAACGGGACTCCCTCCGGAGACCCAGTACTTC. Encoded protein: CASSLTGLPPETQYF.

The gene calls are TRBV6-5 and TRBJ2-1; D unclear. Germline loops: CDR1 MNHEY, CDR2 SVGAGI. The CDR3 extends over 13 amino acids. V lost 0 bases and J 3 bases, leaving 3 bases between the germline ends. The CDR3 DNA sequence: TGTGCCAGCAGTTACTCTAGCTACAATGAGCAGTTCTTC. Translated, it gives CASSYSSYNEQFF.

The V call is TRBV5-1, the J call TRBJ2-5; D call uncertain. Germline CDR1 reads SGHRS; CDR2 reads YFSETQ. This CDR3 comprises 12 residues. Trimming took off 6 bases at V and 0 bases at J, with 6 bases between the two ends. This chain's CDR3 is CASKRDQETQYF. The CDR3 nucleotides are TGCGCCAGCAAACGGGACCAAGAGACCCAGTACTTC.

The genes are TRBV27 and TRBJ2-1; TRBD2 aligns across 12 bases. The CDR3 is made up of 16 amino acids. CDR1 is MNHEY and CDR2 is SMNVEV in the germline V gene (reference sequence). The ends lost 4 bases at V and 2 bases at J; junction bases unmatched: 3. Here the CDR3 reads CASSYSSGGAYNEQFF. The DNA of the CDR3 is TGTGCCAGCAGTTATTCTAGCGGGGGGGCCTACAATGAGCAGTTCTTC.

The chain joins TRBV5-1 to TRBJ2-3; 9 nucleotides line up with TRBD2. The J segment lost 6 bases and the V segment lost 5 bases, leaving 13 bases of the junction unmatched. The CDR3 contains 16 residues. Per germline, CDR1 SGHRS and CDR2 YFSETQ. The CDR3 DNA reads TGCGCCAGCAGTTCATCAGCGGGGGGCCCAGGGGATACGCAGTATTTT. Translated, it gives CASSSSAGGPGDTQYF.